The clone carrying this T cell receptor (beta chain) was seen many times. Its antigen is still unknown. This record belongs to a study of identical twins. Study conclusions and caveats: Insertions ran lower in abundant cord blood beta clonotypes, though not in memory repertoires.

Everyone who gave samples was a healthy Caucasian. A universal primer site was incorporated via template switching, and the cDNA contained unique molecular identifiers. From the 5' RACE reads, TCRdb called clonotypes with MiXCR, one entry per CDR3 protein. The sample consists of hundreds of thousands of distinct CDR3 sequences, 7.5% to 9.5% of them appearing once. The same data also contributed to another study, on yellow fever vaccine responses in identical twins. That paper adds: Twins reportedly mounted vaccine T cell responses that seemed partly convergent, partly personalized.

The material sequenced was CD8+ T cells sorted from blood. This clonotype originated in a woman between 18 and 29 years old in good health.

CDR3 DNA: TGTGCCAGCAGCTTAGTGGGGGGCCCAGGAACCAGTGAGCAGTTCTTC. It is translated as CASSLVGGPGTSEQFF. This rearrangement joins TRBV7-8 to TRBJ2-1; either TRBD1 or TRBD2 may supply D (6 bases each). The germline V gene encodes CDR1 SGHVS and CDR2 FQNEAQ. CDR3 length equals 16 residues. V lost 1 base to trimming and J lost 9 bases, with 19 bases between them.